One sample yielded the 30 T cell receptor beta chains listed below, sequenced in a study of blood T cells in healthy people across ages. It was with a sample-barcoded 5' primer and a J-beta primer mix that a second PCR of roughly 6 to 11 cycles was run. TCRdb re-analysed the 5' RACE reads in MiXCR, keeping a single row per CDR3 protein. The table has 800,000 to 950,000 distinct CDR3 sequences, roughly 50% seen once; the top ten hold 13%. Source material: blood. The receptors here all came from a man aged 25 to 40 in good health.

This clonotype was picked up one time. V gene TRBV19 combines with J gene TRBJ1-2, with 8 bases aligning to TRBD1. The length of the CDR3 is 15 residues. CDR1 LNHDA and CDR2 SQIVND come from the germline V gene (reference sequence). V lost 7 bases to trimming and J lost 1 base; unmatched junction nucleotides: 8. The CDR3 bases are TGTGCCAGTAACGGGCAGGGGGCTTTTAACTATGGCTACACCTTC. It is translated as CASNGQGAFNYGYTF.

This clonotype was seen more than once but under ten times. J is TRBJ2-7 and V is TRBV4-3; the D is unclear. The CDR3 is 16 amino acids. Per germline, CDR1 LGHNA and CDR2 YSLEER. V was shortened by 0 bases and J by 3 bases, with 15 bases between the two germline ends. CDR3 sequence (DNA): TGCGCCAGCAGCCAAGATTCTGCTTCGACTGTCTACGAGCAGTACTTC. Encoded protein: CASSQDSASTVYEQYF.

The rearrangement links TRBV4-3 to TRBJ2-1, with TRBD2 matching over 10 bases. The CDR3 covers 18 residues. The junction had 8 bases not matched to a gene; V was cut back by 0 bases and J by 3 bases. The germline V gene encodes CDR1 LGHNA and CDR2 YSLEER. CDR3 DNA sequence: TGCGCCAGCAGCCAAGAAGGCAGCGGGGGGGGTTTCTACAATGAGCAGTTCTTC. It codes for CASSQEGSGGGFYNEQFF.

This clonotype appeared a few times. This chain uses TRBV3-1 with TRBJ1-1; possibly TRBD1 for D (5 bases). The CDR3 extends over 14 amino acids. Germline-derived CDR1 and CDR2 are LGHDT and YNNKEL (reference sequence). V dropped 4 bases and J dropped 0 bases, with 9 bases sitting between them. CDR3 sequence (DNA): TGTGCCAGCAGCCTCAGGGCGGTGAACACTGAAGCTTTCTTT. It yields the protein CASSLRAVNTEAFF.

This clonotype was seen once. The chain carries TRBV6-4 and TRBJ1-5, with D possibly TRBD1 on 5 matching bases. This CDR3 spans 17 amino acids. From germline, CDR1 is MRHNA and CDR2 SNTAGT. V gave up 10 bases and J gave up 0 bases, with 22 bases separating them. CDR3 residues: CAILPGAQADSNQPQHF. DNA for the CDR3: TGTGCCATCCTACCCGGGGCGCAGGCAGATAGCAATCAGCCCCAGCATTTT.

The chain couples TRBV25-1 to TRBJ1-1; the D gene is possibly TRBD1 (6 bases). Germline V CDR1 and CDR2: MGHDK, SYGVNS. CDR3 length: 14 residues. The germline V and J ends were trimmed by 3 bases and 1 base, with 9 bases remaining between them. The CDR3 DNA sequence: TGTGCCAGCAGTGACAGGGGAAAGAACACTGAAGCTTTCTTT. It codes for CASSDRGKNTEAFF.

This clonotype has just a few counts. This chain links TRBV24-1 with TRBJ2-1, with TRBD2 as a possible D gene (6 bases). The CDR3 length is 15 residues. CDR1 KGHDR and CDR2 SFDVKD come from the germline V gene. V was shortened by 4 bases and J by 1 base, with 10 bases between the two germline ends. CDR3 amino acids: CATSESRGSYNEQFF. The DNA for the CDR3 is TGTGCCACCAGTGAATCGCGGGGATCCTACAATGAGCAGTTCTTC.

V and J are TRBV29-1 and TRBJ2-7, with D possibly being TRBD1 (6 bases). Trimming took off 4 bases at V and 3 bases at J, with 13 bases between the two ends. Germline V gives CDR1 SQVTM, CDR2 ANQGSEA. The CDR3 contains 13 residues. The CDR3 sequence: CSVGSGHLYEQYF. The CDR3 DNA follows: TGCAGCGTTGGATCGGGACACCTCTACGAGCAGTACTTC.

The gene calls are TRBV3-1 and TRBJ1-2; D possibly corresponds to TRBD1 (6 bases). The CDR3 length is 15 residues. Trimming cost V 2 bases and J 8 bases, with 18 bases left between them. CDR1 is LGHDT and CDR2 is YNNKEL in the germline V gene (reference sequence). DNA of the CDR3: TGTGCCAGCAGCCAACCAATGGGCAGGGGAGAAGGCTACACCTTC. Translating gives CASSQPMGRGEGYTF. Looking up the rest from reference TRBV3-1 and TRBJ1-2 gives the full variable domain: DTAVSQTPKYLVTQMGNDKSIKCEQNLGHDTMYWYKQDSKKFLKIMFSYNNKELIINETVPNRFSPKSPDKAHLNLHINSLELGDSAVYFCASSQPMGRGEGYTFGSGTRLTVV.

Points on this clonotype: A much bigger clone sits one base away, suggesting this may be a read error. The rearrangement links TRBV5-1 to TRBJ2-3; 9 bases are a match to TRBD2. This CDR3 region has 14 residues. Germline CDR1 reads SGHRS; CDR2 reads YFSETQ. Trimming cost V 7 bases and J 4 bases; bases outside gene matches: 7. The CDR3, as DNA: TGCGCCAGCCATCTAGCGGGAATCGCAGATACGCAGTATTTT. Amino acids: CASHLAGIADTQYF.

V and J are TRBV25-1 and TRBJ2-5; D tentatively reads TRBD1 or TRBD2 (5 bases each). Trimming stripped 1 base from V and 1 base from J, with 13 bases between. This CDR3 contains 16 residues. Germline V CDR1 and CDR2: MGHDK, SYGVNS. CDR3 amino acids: CASSEWGTDFQETQYF. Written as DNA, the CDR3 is TGTGCCAGCAGTGAATGGGGGACGGACTTCCAAGAGACCCAGTACTTC.

The DNA of the CDR3 is TGCGCCAGCAGCCAAGTCCCGGGACTAGCGGGGGGGCGTCTAGATACGCAGTATTTT. This translates into CASSQVPGLAGGRLDTQYF. The chain carries TRBV4-3 and TRBJ2-3; 16 bases are a match to TRBD2. The junction had 9 bases not matched to a gene; V was cut back by 1 base and J by 5 bases. Germline CDR1 is LGHNA and CDR2 is YSLEER. The CDR3 contains 19 residues.

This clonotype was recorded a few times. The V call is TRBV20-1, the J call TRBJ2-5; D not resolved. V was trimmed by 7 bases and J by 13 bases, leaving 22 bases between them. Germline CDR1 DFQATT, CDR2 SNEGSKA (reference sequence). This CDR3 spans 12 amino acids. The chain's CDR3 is CSVSDGNVERYF. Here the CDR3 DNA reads TGCAGTGTCTCGGACGGTAATGTCGAGCGGTACTTC.

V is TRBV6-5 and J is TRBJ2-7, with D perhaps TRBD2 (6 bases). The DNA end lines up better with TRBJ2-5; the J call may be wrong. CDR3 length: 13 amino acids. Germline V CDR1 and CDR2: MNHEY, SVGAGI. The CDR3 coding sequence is TGTGCCAGCAGATTAGCGGAAATGCGGACCCAGTACTTC. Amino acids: CASRLAEMRTQYF.

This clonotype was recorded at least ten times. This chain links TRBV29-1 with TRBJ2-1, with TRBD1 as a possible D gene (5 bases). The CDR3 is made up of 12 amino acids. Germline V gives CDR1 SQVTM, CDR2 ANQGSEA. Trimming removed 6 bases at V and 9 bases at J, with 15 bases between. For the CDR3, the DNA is TGCAGCGTCAAAACAGGTTTTAGTGAGCAGTTCTTC. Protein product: CSVKTGFSEQFF.

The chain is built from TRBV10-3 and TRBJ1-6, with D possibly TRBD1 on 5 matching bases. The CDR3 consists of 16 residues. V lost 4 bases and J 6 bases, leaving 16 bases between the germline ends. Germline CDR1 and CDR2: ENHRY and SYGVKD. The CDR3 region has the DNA TGTGCCATCAGTGTGGGGGAACTTGGGAGTAATTCACCCCTCCACTTT. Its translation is CAISVGELGSNSPLHF.

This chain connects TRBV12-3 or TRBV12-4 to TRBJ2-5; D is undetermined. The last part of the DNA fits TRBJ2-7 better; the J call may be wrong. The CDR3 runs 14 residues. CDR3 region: CASSLGLQPYEQYF. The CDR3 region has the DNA TGTGCCAGCAGTTTAGGACTGCAACCCTACGAGCAGTACTTC.

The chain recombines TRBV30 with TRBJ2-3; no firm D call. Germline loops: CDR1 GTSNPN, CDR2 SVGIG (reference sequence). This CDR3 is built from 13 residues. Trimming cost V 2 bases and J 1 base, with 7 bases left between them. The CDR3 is CAWSLSGTDTQYF. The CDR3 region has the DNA TGTGCCTGGAGTCTGAGTGGCACAGATACGCAGTATTTT.

The CDR3 sequence is CSARDPGTSTDEQYF. DNA for the CDR3: TGCAGTGCTAGAGATCCCGGGACCTCAACGGACGAGCAGTACTTC. The gene calls are TRBV20-1 and TRBJ2-7; D could derive from TRBD1 or TRBD2 (5 bases each). This CDR3 region has 15 residues. V was cut by 0 bases and J by 5 bases, with 17 bases left in between. Germline lookup yields CDR1 DFQATT and CDR2 SNEGSKA (reference sequence).

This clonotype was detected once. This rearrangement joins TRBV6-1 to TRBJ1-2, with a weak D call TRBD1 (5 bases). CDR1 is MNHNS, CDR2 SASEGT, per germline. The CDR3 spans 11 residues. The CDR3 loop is CVNTQGYGYTF. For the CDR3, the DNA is TGTGTGAATACCCAGGGCTATGGCTACACCTTC.

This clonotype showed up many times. CDR3: CASSLELGSNYGYTF. CDR3 coding DNA: TGTGCCAGCAGCTTAGAGTTAGGGTCTAACTATGGCTACACCTTC. The chain has TRBV7-9 and TRBJ1-2; D is undetermined. V lost 1 base to trimming and J lost 0 bases, with 9 bases between them. The length of the CDR3 is 15 residues. In germline, CDR1 is SEHNR, CDR2 FQNEAQ (reference sequence).

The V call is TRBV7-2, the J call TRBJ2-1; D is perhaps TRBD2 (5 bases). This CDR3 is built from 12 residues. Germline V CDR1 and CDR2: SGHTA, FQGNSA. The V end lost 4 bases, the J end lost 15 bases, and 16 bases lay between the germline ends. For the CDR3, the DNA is TGTGCCAGCAGCTCGGGTGGGAGTTTCCCGTTCTTC. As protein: CASSSGGSFPFF.

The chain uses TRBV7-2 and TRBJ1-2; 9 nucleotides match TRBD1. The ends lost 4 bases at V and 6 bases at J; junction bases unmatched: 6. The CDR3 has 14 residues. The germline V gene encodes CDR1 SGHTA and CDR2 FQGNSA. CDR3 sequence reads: CASSSDGQGNGYTF. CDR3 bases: TGTGCCAGCAGCTCCGATGGACAGGGGAATGGCTACACCTTC.

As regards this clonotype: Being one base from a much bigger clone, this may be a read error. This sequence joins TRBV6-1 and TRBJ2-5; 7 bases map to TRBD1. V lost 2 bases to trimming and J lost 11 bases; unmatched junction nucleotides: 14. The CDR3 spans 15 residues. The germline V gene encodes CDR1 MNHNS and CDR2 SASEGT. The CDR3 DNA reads TGTGCCAGCAGTGAATCTGAGGACAGGTCCATGGAGCAGTACTTC. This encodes CASSESEDRSMEQYF.

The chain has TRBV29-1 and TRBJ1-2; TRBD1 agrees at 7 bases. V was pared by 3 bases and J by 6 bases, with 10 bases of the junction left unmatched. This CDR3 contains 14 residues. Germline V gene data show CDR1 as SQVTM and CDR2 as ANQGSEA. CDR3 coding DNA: TGCAGCGTTGATGGTGGGACAGAAGCGGATGGCTACACCTTC. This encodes CSVDGGTEADGYTF.

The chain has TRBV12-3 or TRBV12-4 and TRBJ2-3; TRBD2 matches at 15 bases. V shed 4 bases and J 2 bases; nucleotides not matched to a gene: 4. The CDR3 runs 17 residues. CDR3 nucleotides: TGTGCCAGCAGTTACGGGACTAGCGGGGGGTTCACAGATACGCAGTATTTT. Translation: CASSYGTSGGFTDTQYF.

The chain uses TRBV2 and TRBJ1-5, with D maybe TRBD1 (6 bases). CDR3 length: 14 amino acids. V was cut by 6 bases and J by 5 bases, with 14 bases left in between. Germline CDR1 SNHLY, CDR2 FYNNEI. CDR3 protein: CASRLQGGDQPQHF. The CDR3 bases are TGTGCCAGCAGACTACAGGGTGGAGATCAGCCCCAGCATTTT. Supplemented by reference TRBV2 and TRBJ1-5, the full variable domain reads EPEVTQTPSHQVTQMGQEVILRCVPISNHLYFYWYRQILGQKVEFLVSFYNNEISEKSEIFDDQFSVERPDGSNFTLKIRSTKLEDSAMYFCASRLQGGDQPQHFGDGTRLSIL.

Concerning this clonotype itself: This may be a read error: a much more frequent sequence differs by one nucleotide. CDR3 protein: CASSVAKQETQYF. DNA for the CDR3: TGTGCCAGCAGCGTAGCAAAGCAAGAGACCCAGTACTTC. The chain combines TRBV7-9 with TRBJ2-4; D remains unclear. The J call could be wrong; TRBJ2-5 is a better fit for the DNA end. Germline V gene data show CDR1 as SEHNR and CDR2 as FQNEAQ (reference sequence). This CDR3 is 13 amino acids long.

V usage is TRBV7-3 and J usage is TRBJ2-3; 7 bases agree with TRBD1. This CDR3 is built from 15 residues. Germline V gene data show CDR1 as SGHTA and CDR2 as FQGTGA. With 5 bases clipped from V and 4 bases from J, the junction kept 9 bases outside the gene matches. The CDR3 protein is CASSPETGKADTQYF. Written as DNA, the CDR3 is TGTGCCAGCAGCCCGGAGACAGGGAAAGCAGATACGCAGTATTTT. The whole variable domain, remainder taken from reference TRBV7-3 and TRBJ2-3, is GAGVSQTPSNKVTEKGKYVELRCDPISGHTALYWYRQSLGQGPEFLIYFQGTGAADDSGLPNDRFFAVRPEGSVSTLKIQRTERGDSAVYLCASSPETGKADTQYFGPGTRLTVL.

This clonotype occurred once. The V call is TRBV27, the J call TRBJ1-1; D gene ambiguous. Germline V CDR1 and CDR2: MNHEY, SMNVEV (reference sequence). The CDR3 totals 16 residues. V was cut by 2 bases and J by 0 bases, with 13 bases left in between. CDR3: CASSLTLRNMNTEAFF. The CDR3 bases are TGTGCCAGCAGTTTAACCTTAAGGAATATGAACACTGAAGCTTTCTTT.